This T cell receptor beta chain was profiled in a study of OX40 agonist ivuxolimab in advanced cancers. CDR3 length: 15 amino acids. The germline V gene has CDR1 MDHEN and CDR2 SYDVKM. The junction had 6 bases not matched to a gene; V was cut back by 3 bases and J by 5 bases. Some clones are missing from TCRdb's copy, which holds only in-frame ones; the method was immunoSEQ multiplex PCR. The repertoire holds approximately 90,000 clones, about 89% seen once, with about 4.6% in the top ten. General study results and limits: Dose levels from 0.1 to 3.0 mg/kg saw CD4+ and CD8+ blood T cells expand clonally by week 6.

Of note for this clone: The target antigen is unknown.

The sequence derives from an adult with an advanced solid tumor such as melanoma, head and neck, liver or kidney cancer. The sample in question was CD4+ or CD8+ T cells sorted from blood, obtained in a trial of the OX40 agonist ivuxolimab. This rearrangement joins TRBV28 to TRBJ2-7; 11 bases line up with TRBD1. The CDR3 DNA reads TGTGCCAGCAGTTTCCGGACAGGGGGCGCGGACGAGCAGTACGTC. Encoded protein: CASSFRTGGADEQYV.